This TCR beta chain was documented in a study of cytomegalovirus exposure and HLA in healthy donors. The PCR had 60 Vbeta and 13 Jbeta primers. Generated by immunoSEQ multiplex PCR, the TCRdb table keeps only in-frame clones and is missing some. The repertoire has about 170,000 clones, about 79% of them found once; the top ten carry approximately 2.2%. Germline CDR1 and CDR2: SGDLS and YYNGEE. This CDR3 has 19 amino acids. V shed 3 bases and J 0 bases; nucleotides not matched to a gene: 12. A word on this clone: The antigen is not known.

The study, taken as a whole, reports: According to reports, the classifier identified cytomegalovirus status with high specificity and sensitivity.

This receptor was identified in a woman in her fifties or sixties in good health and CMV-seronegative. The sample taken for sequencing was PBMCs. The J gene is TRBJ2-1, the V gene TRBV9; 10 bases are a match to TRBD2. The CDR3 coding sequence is TGTGCCAGCAGCGCCGCTCTAGCGGGGGCCCCGAGCTCCTACAATGAGCAGTTCTTC. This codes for CASSAALAGAPSSYNEQFF.